Below are 29 T cell receptor beta chains sequenced from a single sample in a study of identical twins. In TCRdb, the 5' RACE reads were re-called with MiXCR into one record per CDR3 protein. The sample contains 1,800,000 or so distinct CDR3 sequences, around 29% of which appear only once. The material sequenced was cord blood. Receptors originate from a newborn girl in good health.

The chain carries TRBV29-1 and TRBJ1-1; D remains ambiguous. Germline V gene sequence: CDR1 SQVTM, CDR2 ANQGSEA. The CDR3 has 11 residues. CDR3 coding DNA: TGCACCCCCACACAGAACACTGAAGCTTTCTTT. It codes for CTPTQNTEAFF.

The chain has TRBV20-1 and TRBJ2-3, with TRBD2 identical over 9 bases. The CDR3 contains 15 residues. Germline CDR1 is DFQATT and CDR2 is SNEGSKA (reference sequence). CDR3: CRHGGGDLSTDTQYF. CDR3 coding DNA: TGCAGGCACGGCGGGGGGGACCTTAGCACAGATACGCAGTATTTT.

J is TRBJ2-3 and V is TRBV30; D possibly corresponds to TRBD2 (5 bases). The CDR3 has 14 residues. Germline V lookup: CDR1 GTSNPN, CDR2 SVGIG (reference sequence). Between the trimmed V and J ends, which lost 1 base and 1 base, there was a span of 9 bases. DNA for the CDR3: TGTGCCTGGAGTGGAGCGGTACGCACAGATACGCAGTATTTT. Protein: CAWSGAVRTDTQYF.

The rearrangement uses TRBV9 and TRBJ2-5, with TRBD2 identical over 13 bases. V was pared by 0 bases and J by 0 bases, with 14 bases of the junction left unmatched. This CDR3 comprises 21 residues. From germline, CDR1 is SGDLS and CDR2 YYNGEE. The DNA of the CDR3 is TGTGCCAGCAGCGTAGGTAGGAGAACAGGGACTAGCGGGGCATACCAAGAGACCCAGTACTTC. Protein: CASSVGRRTGTSGAYQETQYF.

The CDR3 sequence is CASSARTGEDTEAFF. As DNA, the CDR3 is TGTGCCAGCAGTGCCCGGACAGGGGAAGACACTGAAGCTTTCTTT. The J gene is TRBJ1-1, the V gene TRBV6-1; 9 bases match TRBD1. The V gene end was trimmed by 4 bases and the J gene end by 3 bases; junction bases not matched to a gene: 6. Germline V lookup: CDR1 MNHNS, CDR2 SASEGT. The CDR3 is made up of 15 amino acids.

The J gene is TRBJ2-1, the V gene TRBV11-2, with D uncertain. V shed 4 bases and J shed 7 bases, with 11 bases lying between them. The germline V gene has CDR1 SGHAT and CDR2 FQNNGV. The CDR3 contains 13 residues. The CDR3 DNA follows: TGTGCCAGCAGCTGGAAAGTAGGGAATGAGCAGTTCTTC. Protein: CASSWKVGNEQFF.

The rearrangement uses TRBV4-2 and TRBJ1-1, with 7 bases that match TRBD1. CDR3 length: 18 amino acids. V dropped 6 bases and J dropped 6; count of bases not matched to a gene: 22. Germline assignment: CDR1 LGHNA and CDR2 YNFKEQ. The CDR3 sequence is CASRRRREDRDWGAEAFF. The CDR3 coding sequence is TGTGCCAGCAGACGAAGAAGGGAAGACAGGGATTGGGGGGCTGAAGCTTTCTTT.

This clonotype was picked up a small number of times. J is TRBJ1-2 and V is TRBV10-3; D possibly corresponds to TRBD1 (5 bases). V was trimmed by 7 bases and J by 2 bases, leaving 11 bases between them. CDR1 is ENHRY, CDR2 SYGVKD, per germline. CDR3 length equals 13 residues. As DNA, the CDR3 is TGTGCCATCACCGGGACGGGCAACTATGGCTACACCTTC. It specifies CAITGTGNYGYTF.

This clonotype was recorded a few times. The chain carries TRBV29-1 and TRBJ1-1; 7 bases align to TRBD1. This CDR3 is 11 amino acids long. V shed 6 bases, J shed 5 bases, and the junction held 3 bases outside the gene matches. Germline-derived CDR1 and CDR2 are SQVTM and ANQGSEA. In DNA form, the CDR3 reads TGCAGCGTGGACAGGAGGACTGAAGCTTTCTTT. Translating gives CSVDRRTEAFF.

J is TRBJ1-5 and V is TRBV27; weak D call: TRBD1 (6 bases). The germline V and J ends were trimmed by 0 bases and 2 bases, with 17 bases remaining between them. CDR1 and CDR2 (germline): MNHEY, SMNVEV (reference sequence). The CDR3 has 18 residues. CDR3 sequence: CASSLSGTGRYGNQPQHF. The CDR3 DNA reads TGTGCCAGCAGTTTATCGGGAACAGGGCGCTACGGCAATCAGCCCCAGCATTTT.

The rearrangement links TRBV4-2 to TRBJ2-7; D gene ambiguous. The CDR3 extends over 14 amino acids. With 4 bases removed from V and 5 bases from J, the gap between germline ends came to 15 bases. Germline V gives CDR1 LGHNA, CDR2 YNFKEQ. CDR3 amino acids: CASSPNIWWDEQYF. In DNA, the CDR3 is TGTGCCAGCAGCCCTAATATTTGGTGGGACGAGCAGTACTTC.

A few counts support this clonotype. The chain joins TRBV6-5 to TRBJ2-1, with 8 bases identical to TRBD1. Germline V lookup: CDR1 MNHEY, CDR2 SVGAGI. J gave up 5 bases and V 6 bases, and 3 bases lay outside the gene matches. The CDR3 runs 13 residues. CDR3 sequence (DNA): TGTGCCAGCAGCACGGACAGGGACAATGAGCAGTTCTTC. It encodes CASSTDRDNEQFF.

Only one count was recorded for this clonotype. The chain links TRBV28 to TRBJ1-2, with TRBD1 matching 10 bases. The trim removed 8 bases at V and 7 bases at J, leaving 13 bases unmatched. The CDR3 runs 15 residues. Germline CDR1 and CDR2: MDHEN and SYDVKM. As DNA, the CDR3 is TGTGCCAGCCTTCCGACAGGGGGCGCTTTTAGTGGCTACACCTTC. This gives the protein CASLPTGGAFSGYTF.

The rearrangement uses TRBV2 and TRBJ2-4; D is ambiguous. The CDR3 consists of 13 residues. Germline V gene lookup returns CDR1 SNHLY and CDR2 FYNNEI. Trimming stripped 10 bases from V and 1 base from J, with 11 bases between. The CDR3 nucleotides are TGTGCCATCCTTAGCTACGCCAAAAACATTCAGTACTTC. Residues: CAILSYAKNIQYF.

This clonotype was observed a single time. The CDR3 ends on some other residue instead of the conserved phenylalanine or tryptophan, so this is likely a read error. This chain joins TRBV5-1 and TRBJ2-5; D possibly corresponds to TRBD1 (5 bases). V was shortened by 5 bases and J by 1 base, with 9 bases between the two germline ends. CDR3 length: 13 residues. Germline-derived CDR1 and CDR2 are SGHRS and YFSETQ. CDR3 protein: CASRPDTQETQYY. CDR3 coding DNA: TGCGCCAGCAGACCGGACACCCAAGAGACCCAGTACTAC.

This rearrangement joins TRBV30 to TRBJ1-2, with D perhaps matching TRBD1 (5 bases). Between the trimmed V and J ends, which lost 2 bases and 1 base, there was a span of 11 bases. There are 14 residues in the CDR3. Per the germline V gene, CDR1 is GTSNPN and CDR2 is SVGIG (reference sequence). CDR3 bases: TGTGCCTGGAGTTCGGGACGGATTAACTATGGCTACACCTTC. The encoded protein is CAWSSGRINYGYTF.

This clonotype was detected once. The chain uses TRBV6-1 and TRBJ1-4; weak D call: TRBD1 (6 bases). V lost 4 bases, J lost 4 bases, and 13 bases lay in between. Germline CDR1 reads MNHNS; CDR2 reads SASEGT. The CDR3 loop spans 15 amino acids. In nucleotides, the CDR3 is TGTGCCAGCAGTGCCTCCGGGACATATAATGAAAAACTGTTTTTT. Residues: CASSASGTYNEKLFF.

This clonotype came up a few times. The chain links TRBV4-1 to TRBJ2-4, with 11 nucleotides matching TRBD2. The J call could be wrong; TRBJ2-7 is a better fit for the DNA end. The CDR3 loop spans 17 amino acids. Germline V lookup: CDR1 MGHRA, CDR2 YSYEKL. The CDR3 sequence is CASSQDLLLAGDYEQYF. The CDR3 DNA reads TGCGCCAGCAGCCAAGATTTATTACTAGCGGGGGACTACGAGCAGTACTTC.

The rearrangement uses TRBV3-1 and TRBJ2-7; 11 bases are shared with TRBD2. The V gene end was trimmed by 2 bases and the J gene end by 4 bases; junction bases not matched to a gene: 7. CDR1 and CDR2 from the germline V gene are LGHDT and YNNKEL (reference sequence). The CDR3 runs to 16 residues. The CDR3 region is CASSQPPGLAVYEQYF. As DNA, the CDR3 is TGTGCCAGCAGCCAACCGCCGGGACTAGCGGTGTACGAGCAGTACTTC.

The CDR3 is CSARGPPRHRTDTQYF. For the CDR3, the DNA is TGCAGTGCTAGAGGCCCGCCCCGTCACCGCACAGATACGCAGTATTTT. The chain couples TRBV20-1 to TRBJ2-3, with D unresolved. Germline V gene lookup returns CDR1 DFQATT and CDR2 SNEGSKA (reference sequence). V gave up 1 base and J gave up 1 base, with 15 bases separating them. The CDR3 is made up of 16 amino acids.

The chain has TRBV3-1 and TRBJ2-1; 7 nucleotides match TRBD2. The CDR3 runs 16 residues. Germline trimming cut 2 bases from V and 2 bases from J; bases unmatched to any gene: 6. Germline loops: CDR1 LGHDT, CDR2 YNNKEL (reference sequence). The CDR3 sequence is CASSQWEGPPYNEQFF. For the CDR3, the DNA is TGTGCCAGCAGCCAATGGGAGGGTCCTCCCTACAATGAGCAGTTCTTC.

This clonotype has a single count. This chain uses TRBV7-9 with TRBJ2-2, with D perhaps TRBD2 (6 bases). The germline CDR1 and CDR2 sequences are SEHNR and FQNEAQ (reference sequence). Deletions cut 5 bases from V and 2 bases from J, with 15 bases between. The CDR3 contains 16 residues. CDR3 amino acids: CASSPRGAGNTGELFF. CDR3 nucleotides: TGTGCCAGCAGCCCAAGAGGAGCGGGTAACACCGGGGAGCTGTTTTTT.

This clonotype appeared a few times. This chain uses TRBV6-1 with TRBJ2-3; 7 bases map to TRBD2. CDR3 length: 14 amino acids. V shed 8 bases and J 5 bases; nucleotides not matched to a gene: 10. The germline V gene encodes CDR1 MNHNS and CDR2 SASEGT. The CDR3 sequence: CASGRDFNLDTQYF. CDR3 DNA: TGTGCCAGCGGGAGGGATTTCAATCTAGATACGCAGTATTTT.

The J gene is TRBJ2-4, the V gene TRBV28; D gene uncertain. CDR1 and CDR2 (germline): MDHEN, SYDVKM. The V end lost 8 bases, the J end lost 1 base, and 12 bases lay between the germline ends. The CDR3 has 14 residues. The CDR3 sequence: CASGTKSAKNIQYF. The CDR3 DNA reads TGTGCCAGCGGTACTAAGTCGGCCAAAAACATTCAGTACTTC. The variable domain in full, completed from reference TRBV28 and TRBJ2-4, reads DVKVTQSSRYLVKRTGEKVFLECVQDMDHENMFWYRQDPGLGLRLIYFSYDVKMKEKGDIPEGYSVSREKKERFSLILESASTNQTSMYLCASGTKSAKNIQYFGAGTRLSVL.

The chain recombines TRBV20-1 with TRBJ2-3; weak D call: TRBD2 (5 bases). The CDR3 has 17 amino acids. V dropped 0 bases and J dropped 1 base, with 17 bases sitting between them. In germline, CDR1 is DFQATT, CDR2 SNEGSKA (reference sequence). The CDR3 sequence is CSARDPPTQRRTDTQYF. CDR3 DNA sequence: TGCAGTGCTAGAGACCCCCCGACCCAGCGGCGCACAGATACGCAGTATTTT.

The chain carries TRBV7-2 and TRBJ2-1, with a weak D call TRBD2 (5 bases). Trimming left V 4 bases short and J 9 bases short, with 19 bases between. Germline values: CDR1 SGHTA, CDR2 FQGNSA. This CDR3 spans 15 amino acids. The CDR3 sequence is CASSYLDFRYAEQFF. In nucleotides, the CDR3 is TGTGCCAGCAGCTACCTGGACTTCCGCTATGCTGAGCAGTTCTTC.

This clonotype was seen only a few times. This sequence joins TRBV7-8 and TRBJ2-3; 7 bases agree with TRBD2. The germline gives CDR1 SGHVS, CDR2 FQNEAQ. The length of the CDR3 is 17 residues. V was clipped by 5 bases and J by 6 bases; unmatched bases: 17. DNA for the CDR3: TGTGCCAGCAGCCGATCACGTTCCGGGACTAAAAAGGATACGCAGTATTTT. This sequence encodes CASSRSRSGTKKDTQYF.

The V and J genes are TRBV2 and TRBJ2-7, with D possibly being TRBD2 (6 bases). The CDR3 has 14 residues. The germline V and J ends were trimmed by 4 bases and 1 base, with 11 bases remaining between them. Germline V gives CDR1 SNHLY, CDR2 FYNNEI. The CDR3 region has the DNA TGTGCCAGCAGTGCCTTAGCGGAGTCCTACGAGCAGTACTTC. Protein sequence: CASSALAESYEQYF.

In its sample, this clonotype was seen many times. The gene calls are TRBV3-1 and TRBJ2-5; the D is unclear. The V gene's germline CDR1 is LGHDT and CDR2 YNNKEL (reference sequence). The CDR3 runs 14 residues. Trimming shortened V by 1 base and J by 1 base, and 7 bases separated the two germline ends. The CDR3 DNA sequence: TGTGCCAGCAGCCAAGCGGCTAGCCAAGAGACCCAGTACTTC. Translation: CASSQAASQETQYF.